This is a list of T cell receptor beta chains from one sample in a study of T cells in localized non-small cell lung cancer. Repertoires were generated with immunoSEQ multiplex PCR, while TCRdb's copy carries only in-frame clones and drops some. The sample lists under 20,000 clones, around 89% occurring once. Sequencing used peripheral blood, obtained before any cancer treatment. The receptors derive from a man aged 35-69 years with stage I lung adenocarcinoma. The CDR3 runs from the conserved cysteine through the conserved F or W. A D gene is named only where the DNA matches it firmly. Part of the rows lack a size; the others show once, few, many or a class for expanded clones.

v_gene: TRBV4-1; abundance: .; d_gene: .; j_gene: TRBJ1-2; CDR3aa: CASSSPTKGSSGYTF; CDR3nt: TGCGCCAGCAGCTCCCCTACAAAGGGGTCTAGTGGCTACACCTTC
v_gene: TRBV12-5; abundance: .; d_gene: TRBD2; j_gene: TRBJ2-5; CDR3aa: CASGLTPAGEETQYF; CDR3nt: TGTGCTAGTGGTTTGACCCCAGCGGGAGAAGAGACCCAGTACTTC
v_gene: TRBV30; abundance: once; d_gene: TRBD1; j_gene: TRBJ1-2; CDR3aa: CARAGTGLVGYTF; CDR3nt: TGTGCCCGAGCCGGGACAGGGCTTGTAGGCTACACCTTC
v_gene: TRBV28; abundance: once; d_gene: .; j_gene: TRBJ1-1; CDR3aa: CASSPPFRATEAFF; CDR3nt: TGTGCCAGCAGCCCCCCGTTTCGGGCGACTGAAGCTTTCTTT
v_gene: TRBV20-1; abundance: .; d_gene: .; j_gene: TRBJ2-7; CDR3aa: CSATTGSEQYF; CDR3nt: TGCAGTGCTACGACAGGCTCCGAGCAGTACTTC
v_gene: TRBV6-4; abundance: .; d_gene: .; j_gene: TRBJ2-2; CDR3aa: CASSDSIGELFF; CDR3nt: TGTGCCAGCAGTGACTCAATCGGGGAGCTGTTTTTT
v_gene: TRBV10-2; abundance: .; d_gene: TRBD1; j_gene: TRBJ1-1; CDR3aa: CASRIEDRGNTEAFF; CDR3nt: TGCGCCAGCAGAATCGAGGACAGGGGGAACACTGAAGCTTTCTTT
v_gene: TRBV4-2; abundance: .; d_gene: .; j_gene: TRBJ2-7; CDR3aa: CASSHSTVYEQYF; CDR3nt: TGTGCCAGCAGCCATAGTACGGTTTACGAGCAGTACTTC
v_gene: TRBV5-1; abundance: .; d_gene: .; j_gene: TRBJ1-1; CDR3aa: CASSDNLNTEAFF; CDR3nt: TGCGCCAGCAGTGACAATTTGAACACTGAAGCTTTCTTT
v_gene: TRBV5-4; abundance: .; d_gene: TRBD1; j_gene: TRBJ1-1; CDR3aa: CASSYSGGGTEAFF; CDR3nt: TGTGCCAGCAGCTACTCAGGGGGCGGCACTGAAGCTTTCTTT
v_gene: TRBV7-9; abundance: once; d_gene: .; j_gene: TRBJ2-7; CDR3aa: CASSPPSTYEQYF; CDR3nt: TGTGCCAGCAGCCCACCTAGTACGTACGAGCAGTACTTC
v_gene: TRBV6-1; abundance: few; d_gene: .; j_gene: TRBJ1-2; CDR3aa: CASSSRDLYGYTF; CDR3nt: TGTGCCAGCAGCTCCAGGGACCTATATGGCTACACCTTC
v_gene: TRBV19; abundance: .; d_gene: .; j_gene: TRBJ1-2; CDR3aa: CASSSGGARTF; CDR3nt: TGTGCCAGTAGTTCGGGAGGGGCGCGAACCTTC
v_gene: TRBV5-6; abundance: .; d_gene: TRBD2; j_gene: TRBJ2-5; CDR3aa: CASIGTSGQETQYF; CDR3nt: TGTGCCAGCATCGGGACTAGCGGACAAGAGACCCAGTACTTC
v_gene: TRBV6-1; abundance: once; d_gene: TRBD1; j_gene: TRBJ1-3; CDR3aa: CASSGGQSYSGNTIYF; CDR3nt: TGTGCCAGCAGTGGGGGACAGAGCTACTCTGGAAACACCATATATTTT
v_gene: TRBV9; abundance: .; d_gene: TRBD1; j_gene: TRBJ2-7; CDR3aa: CASSVGSGQGSDEQYF; CDR3nt: TGTGCCAGCAGCGTAGGATCCGGACAGGGTAGCGACGAGCAGTACTTC
v_gene: TRBV5-1; abundance: .; d_gene: .; j_gene: TRBJ1-3; CDR3aa: CASRFSGNTIYF; CDR3nt: TGCGCCAGCAGGTTCTCTGGAAACACCATATATTTT
v_gene: TRBV25-1; abundance: .; d_gene: TRBD2; j_gene: TRBJ2-3; CDR3aa: CASSALTSGGTDTQYF; CDR3nt: TGTGCCAGCAGTGCCTTGACTAGCGGGGGGACAGATACGCAGTATTTT
v_gene: TRBV29-1; abundance: .; d_gene: .; j_gene: TRBJ1-2; CDR3aa: CSVVGARGESPYGYTF; CDR3nt: TGCAGCGTTGTCGGGGCCCGGGGCGAATCCCCCTATGGCTACACCTTC
v_gene: TRBV5-1; abundance: .; d_gene: TRBD2; j_gene: TRBJ2-1; CDR3aa: CASSYSGSLTNEQFF; CDR3nt: TGCGCCAGCAGCTATAGCGGGAGCTTAACTAATGAGCAGTTCTTC
v_gene: TRBV6-5; abundance: .; d_gene: .; j_gene: TRBJ1-2; CDR3aa: CASSYMGEWGYTF; CDR3nt: TGTGCCAGCAGTTATATGGGGGAATGGGGCTACACCTTC
v_gene: TRBV5-1; abundance: .; d_gene: .; j_gene: TRBJ1-1; CDR3aa: CASSLGQSTNTEAFF; CDR3nt: TGCGCCAGCAGCTTGGGACAGTCAACGAACACTGAAGCTTTCTTT
v_gene: TRBV18; abundance: .; d_gene: .; j_gene: TRBJ2-3; CDR3aa: CASSPSPGAGDTQYF; CDR3nt: TGTGCCAGCTCACCAAGCCCAGGCGCGGGAGATACGCAGTATTTT
v_gene: TRBV10-3; abundance: .; d_gene: .; j_gene: TRBJ2-7; CDR3aa: CAISVGKHLSYEQYF; CDR3nt: TGTGCCATCAGTGTAGGAAAGCACCTCTCCTACGAGCAGTACTTC
v_gene: TRBV9; abundance: .; d_gene: .; j_gene: TRBJ1-1; CDR3aa: CASSVGPGPEAFF; CDR3nt: TGTGCCAGCAGCGTAGGCCCGGGGCCTGAAGCTTTCTTT
v_gene: TRBV27; abundance: .; d_gene: TRBD2; j_gene: TRBJ2-7; CDR3aa: CASKEGGREQYF; CDR3nt: TGTGCCAGCAAGGAGGGAGGGCGGGAGCAGTACTTC
v_gene: TRBV5-1; abundance: .; d_gene: TRBD1; j_gene: TRBJ1-1; CDR3aa: CASRRDPTGEAFF; CDR3nt: TGCGCCAGCAGAAGGGATCCGACAGGGGAGGCTTTCTTT